This is a list of T cell receptor beta chains from one sample in a study of shared clonotypes between healthy human individuals. Assay: immunoSEQ multiplex PCR; the TCRdb copy retains only in-frame clones and omits some. The sample shows some 700,000 clones, about nine tenths of them seen only once. Sequencing input: memory CD8+ T cells from PBMCs. Receptors were obtained from a man aged 18-30 years in good health. Some clones in this sample may be carry-over from other donors' samples. The CDR3 runs from the conserved cysteine through the conserved F or W. The D gene is left open where the match is weak. Where a row states a size, it is once, few, many or the class of an expanded clone; other rows omit it.

j_gene	v_gene	abundance	d_gene	CDR3nt	CDR3aa
TRBJ1-2	TRBV6-5	-	-	TGTGCCAGCAGTTACTCTCGGGGGGCCAGGGATGGCTACACCTTC	CASSYSRGARDGYTF
TRBJ2-2	TRBV6-1	-	-	TGTGCCAGCATGGGAGGCGCCGGGGAGCTGTTTTTT	CASMGGAGELFF
TRBJ2-7	TRBV5-6	-	TRBD1	TGTGCCAGCAGACCCGGGACAGGGGGCAACGAGCAGTACTTC	CASRPGTGGNEQYF
TRBJ2-3	TRBV28	-	TRBD2	TGTGCCAGCACTCTAGCGGGCCCAGGGGGCACAGATACGCAGTATTTT	CASTLAGPGGTDTQYF
TRBJ2-7	TRBV5-8	-	-	TGTGCCAGCAGCCTAGACAGTCCAAACCCTTTTACCTACGAGCAGTACTTC	CASSLDSPNPFTYEQYF
TRBJ2-7	TRBV6-1	-	TRBD1	TGTGCCAGCAGCTCGACAGGGTTCGAGCAGTACTTC	CASSSTGFEQYF
TRBJ1-1	TRBV5-1	-	TRBD1	TGCGCCAGCAGCTTGGGACGGGACAGTTTGAACACTGAAGCTTTCTTT	CASSLGRDSLNTEAFF
TRBJ1-5	TRBV28	-	-	TGTGCCAGCAGTTCTACACCATCTGACAGTCTCCCCCAGCATTTT	CASSSTPSDSLPQHF
TRBJ2-1	TRBV9	-	-	TGTGCCAGCAGCCCTTCGTTATCGGGGTACAATGAGCAGTTCTTC	CASSPSLSGYNEQFF
TRBJ2-5	TRBV2	-	TRBD2	TGTGCCAGCAGTGGGACTAGCGGACCCGAAGAGGAGACCCAGTACTTC	CASSGTSGPEEETQYF
TRBJ2-7	TRBV27	-	TRBD1	TGTGCCAGCAGCGGGACAGCGTACTACGAGCAGTACTTC	CASSGTAYYEQYF
TRBJ2-1	TRBV2	once	-	TGTGCCAGCAGCCAGGGGTGGGCTCAGGGCAGGGAGCAGTTCTTC	CASSQGWAQGREQFF
TRBJ2-2	TRBV7-6	-	-	TGTGCCAGCACCCTAGGCGTGGACCAGAACACCGGGGAGCTGTTTTTT	CASTLGVDQNTGELFF
TRBJ2-1	TRBV29-1	once	TRBD2	TGCAGCCCCATCGAGGGTGGACTAGGAGTCAGTGAGCAGTTCTTC	CSPIEGGLGVSEQFF
TRBJ1-1	TRBV6-5	-	-	TGTGCCAGCAGTTTGTCTAGAACTGAAGCTTTCTTT	CASSLSRTEAFF
TRBJ2-3	TRBV7-9	-	-	TGTGCCAGCAGCCCCCGGACCCCAGCTCCAGATACGCAGTATTTT	CASSPRTPAPDTQYF
TRBJ2-7	TRBV28	few	TRBD1	TGTGCCAGCAGTGACAGGGATCCATACGAGCAGTACTTC	CASSDRDPYEQYF
TRBJ1-1	TRBV27	-	TRBD1	TGTGCCAGCAGTTTACGACAGGGGGCAGGCACTGAAGCTTTCTTT	CASSLRQGAGTEAFF
TRBJ1-1	TRBV18	-	-	TGTGCCAGCCCCCCGGGGAGTGAAGCTTTCTTT	CASPPGSEAFF
TRBJ2-5	TRBV7-3	-	-	TGTGCCAGCAGCTTAATGGCGGGCCCCCAAGAGACCCAGTACTTC	CASSLMAGPQETQYF
TRBJ2-7	TRBV19	-	TRBD1	TGTGCCAGTAGTTTCAGGGGGACCAATTACGAGCAGTACTTC	CASSFRGTNYEQYF
TRBJ1-1	TRBV29-1	-	-	TGCAGCGTTATGTCAGGAAACCCCCTGGCCCTATTCTTT	CSVMSGNPLALFF
TRBJ1-1	TRBV19	once	-	TGTGCCAGTAGTATCAGGAGCCCGAACACTGAAGCTTTCTTT	CASSIRSPNTEAFF
TRBJ1-4	TRBV10-3	-	-	TGTGCCATCAGTGAGTCGGGGATTACTAATGAAAAACTGTTTTTT	CAISESGITNEKLFF
TRBJ2-7	TRBV5-1	once	TRBD1	TGCGCCAGCAGCTGGGCGGACAGGGGGCCATCCTACGAGCAGTACTTC	CASSWADRGPSYEQYF
TRBJ2-1	TRBV10-3	-	TRBD2	TGTGCCATCAGTGAAGGGACTAGGGTCTACAATGAGCAGTTCTTC	CAISEGTRVYNEQFF
TRBJ1-2	TRBV2	few	-	TGTGCCAGCGCTTACTACTCGGGGCTAACTAACTATGGCTACACCTTC	CASAYYSGLTNYGYTF
TRBJ2-3	TRBV27	-	TRBD1	TGTGCCAGCAGTTCATCGACAGGGGATTCGGGCACAGATACGCAGTATTTT	CASSSSTGDSGTDTQYF
TRBJ2-2	TRBV25-1	-	TRBD2	TGTGCCAGCAGTGGACCCGCCCCTAGCGGGAGGAACACCGGGGAGCTGTTTTTT	CASSGPAPSGRNTGELFF
TRBJ1-5	TRBV27	-	-	TGTGCCAGCACCCAAACCCGGCAGGGAAATCAGCCCCAGCATTTT	CASTQTRQGNQPQHF
TRBJ2-7	TRBV15	-	TRBD2	TGTGCCACCAGCAGGAAACTAGCGGGAGAATCCTACGAGCAGTACTTC	CATSRKLAGESYEQYF